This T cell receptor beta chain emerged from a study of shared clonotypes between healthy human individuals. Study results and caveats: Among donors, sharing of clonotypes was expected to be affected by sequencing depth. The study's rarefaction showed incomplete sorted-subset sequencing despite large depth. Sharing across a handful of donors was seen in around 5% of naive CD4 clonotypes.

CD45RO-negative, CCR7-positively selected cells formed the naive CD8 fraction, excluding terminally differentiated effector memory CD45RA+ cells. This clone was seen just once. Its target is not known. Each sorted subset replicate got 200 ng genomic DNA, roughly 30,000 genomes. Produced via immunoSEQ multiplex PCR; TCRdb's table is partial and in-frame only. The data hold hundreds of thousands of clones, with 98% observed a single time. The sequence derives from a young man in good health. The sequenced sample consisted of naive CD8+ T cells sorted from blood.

This chain's CDR3 is CAWRDNTEAFF. The CDR3 DNA reads as TGTGCCTGGAGGGATAACACTGAAGCTTTCTTT. V usage is TRBV30 and J usage is TRBJ1-1; D gene unclear. The CDR3 sequence is 11 residues long. Trimming shortened V by 3 bases and J by 2 bases, and 4 bases separated the two germline ends. The V gene's germline CDR1 is GTSNPN and CDR2 SVGIG (reference sequence). Together with reference TRBV30 and TRBJ1-1, the CDR3 gives the full variable domain: SQTIHQWPATLVQPVGSPLSLECTVEGTSNPNLYWYRQAAGRGLQLLFYSVGIGQISSEVPQNLSASRPQDRQFILSSKKLLLSDSGFYLCAWRDNTEAFFGQGTRLTVV.